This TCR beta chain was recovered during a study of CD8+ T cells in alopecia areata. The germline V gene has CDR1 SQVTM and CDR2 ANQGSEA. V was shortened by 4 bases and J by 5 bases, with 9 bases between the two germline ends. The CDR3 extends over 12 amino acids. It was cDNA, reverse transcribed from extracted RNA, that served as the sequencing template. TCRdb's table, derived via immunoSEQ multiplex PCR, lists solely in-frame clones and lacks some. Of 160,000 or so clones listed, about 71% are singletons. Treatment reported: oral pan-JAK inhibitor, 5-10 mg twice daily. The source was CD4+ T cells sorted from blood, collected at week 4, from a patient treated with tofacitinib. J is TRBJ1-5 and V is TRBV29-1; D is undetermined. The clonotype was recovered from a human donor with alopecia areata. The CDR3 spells CSVGDNYQPQHF. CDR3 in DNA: TGCAGCGTTGGTGACAACTATCAGCCCCAGCATTTT.